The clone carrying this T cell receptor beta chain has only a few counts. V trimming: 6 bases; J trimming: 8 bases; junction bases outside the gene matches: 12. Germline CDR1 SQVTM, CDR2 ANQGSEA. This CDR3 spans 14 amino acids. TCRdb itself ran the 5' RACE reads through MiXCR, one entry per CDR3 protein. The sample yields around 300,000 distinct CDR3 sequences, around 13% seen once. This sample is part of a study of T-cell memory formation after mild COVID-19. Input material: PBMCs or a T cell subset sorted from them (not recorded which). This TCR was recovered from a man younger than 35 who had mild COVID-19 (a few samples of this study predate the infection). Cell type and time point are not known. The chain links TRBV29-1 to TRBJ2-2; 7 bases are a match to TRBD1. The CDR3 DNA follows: TGCAGCGTCAGCTACAGGGGAGTCGGGGGGGAGCTGTTTTTT. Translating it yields CSVSYRGVGGELFF.